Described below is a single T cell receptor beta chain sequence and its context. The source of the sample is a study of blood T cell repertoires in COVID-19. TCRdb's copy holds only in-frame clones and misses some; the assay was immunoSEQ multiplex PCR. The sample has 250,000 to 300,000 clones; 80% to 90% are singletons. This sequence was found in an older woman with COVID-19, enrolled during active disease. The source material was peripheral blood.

The CDR3 region has the DNA TGCGCCAGCAGCCTGACAGATTCGGGGGCCAACGTCCTGACTTTC. This encodes CASSLTDSGANVLTF. This chain links TRBV5-1 with TRBJ2-6; D perhaps matches TRBD1 (5 bases). Germline V gene data show CDR1 as SGHRS and CDR2 as YFSETQ. This CDR3 region has 15 residues. V lost 4 bases and J lost 4, with 12 bases in between.